The 20 T cell receptor beta chains listed next were all sequenced from one sample in a study of shared T cell receptors in the human thymus. Measured with immunoSEQ multiplex PCR; TCRdb has only the in-frame clones, and not every one. This sample has roughly 710,000 clones; 75% to 90% occur once, and the top ten carry approximately 0.01%. The same sample was also used in a study of human thymus T cells.

The sample consisted of thymocytes. The receptors were sampled from a girl under three years old with a congenital heart defect.

This clone was seen a few times. This chain joins TRBV30 and TRBJ1-1; D might be TRBD1 (5 bases). In germline, CDR1 is GTSNPN, CDR2 SVGIG (reference sequence). V was clipped by 1 base and J by 1 base, with 13 bases between them. This CDR3 is built from 15 residues. The CDR3, as DNA: TGTGCCTGGAGTGCGTCAGGGAGGGGGAACACTGAAGCTTTCTTT. Encoded protein: CAWSASGRGNTEAFF.

V gene TRBV28 combines with J gene TRBJ2-3; TRBD2 aligns across 7 bases. The CDR3 covers 16 residues. V trimming: 3 bases; J trimming: 1 base; junction bases outside the gene matches: 7. CDR1 and CDR2 from the germline V gene are MDHEN and SYDVKM. Written as DNA, the CDR3 is TGTGCCAGCAGTTTTTCGGCGGGGGTAGGCACAGATACGCAGTATTTT. Translating it yields CASSFSAGVGTDTQYF.

This clone was counted once. This chain joins TRBV15 and TRBJ1-4, with D possibly TRBD1 on 6 matching bases. Germline assignment: CDR1 LNHNV and CDR2 YYDKDF (reference sequence). Trimming took 8 bases from V and 2 from J, leaving 15 bases between them. The length of the CDR3 is 15 residues. The CDR3 nucleotides are TGTGCCACCCAGGGGAGGGCCGCTACTAATGAAAAACTGTTTTTT. Its translation: CATQGRAATNEKLFF.

The chain uses TRBV15 and TRBJ2-1, with D perhaps matching TRBD2 (5 bases). Germline V lookup: CDR1 LNHNV, CDR2 YYDKDF (reference sequence). Trimming pared 1 base from V and 6 bases from J, leaving 13 bases between. The CDR3 consists of 15 residues. CDR3 sequence (DNA): TGTGCCACCAGCAGAGTGGTAGAGCGGACCAATGAGCAGTTCTTC. Translated: CATSRVVERTNEQFF.

The chain couples TRBV7-6 to TRBJ2-2; a possible D gene is TRBD1 (6 bases). Looked up from germline, CDR1 is SGHVS and CDR2 is FNYEAQ. Trimming removed 4 bases at V and 4 bases at J, with 19 bases between. The CDR3 has 17 amino acids. CDR3 residues: CASSSDSGQRFTGELFF. The CDR3 DNA is TGTGCCAGCAGCTCAGACTCTGGACAGAGATTCACCGGGGAGCTGTTTTTT.

The chain links TRBV28 to TRBJ1-5; 10 bases align to TRBD1. The germline gives CDR1 MDHEN, CDR2 SYDVKM. This CDR3 is built from 16 residues. J lost 2 bases, V lost 3 bases, and 4 bases had no gene match. This CDR3 is CASSLRDRGGNQPQHF. The CDR3 coding sequence is TGTGCCAGCAGTTTGCGGGACAGGGGTGGCAATCAGCCCCAGCATTTT.

The chain combines TRBV6-1 with TRBJ1-3; a possible D gene is TRBD1 (6 bases). Germline V gene data show CDR1 as MNHNS and CDR2 as SASEGT. V lost 6 bases to trimming and J lost 0 bases, with 12 bases between them. The CDR3 length is 15 residues. CDR3 DNA: TGTGCCAGCAGGGAACAGGGCTTCTCTGGAAACACCATATATTTT. Its translation is CASREQGFSGNTIYF.

V usage is TRBV9 and J usage is TRBJ1-1; 11 positions agree with TRBD1. The V and J ends lost 3 bases and 4 bases, in that order; junction bases with no gene match: 8. Germline V CDR1 and CDR2: SGDLS, YYNGEE. The CDR3 extends over 16 amino acids. This CDR3 reads CASSAPGQGGSTEAFF. CDR3 DNA sequence: TGTGCCAGCAGCGCTCCGGGACAGGGGGGGAGCACTGAAGCTTTCTTT.

This chain connects TRBV27 to TRBJ2-1, with D tentatively TRBD1 (6 bases). Trimming removed 5 bases at V and 1 base at J, with 18 bases between. The germline gives CDR1 MNHEY, CDR2 SMNVEV (reference sequence). The CDR3 extends over 17 amino acids. CDR3 protein: CASSLQRQVLSYNEQFF. The CDR3 nucleotides are TGTGCCAGCAGTCTACAACGACAGGTGCTTTCCTACAATGAGCAGTTCTTC.

V is TRBV27 and J is TRBJ1-6; D is perhaps TRBD1 (6 bases). V gave up 3 bases and J gave up 4 bases, with 16 bases separating them. This CDR3 is 17 amino acids long. Germline assignment: CDR1 MNHEY and CDR2 SMNVEV (reference sequence). The CDR3 here is CASSFTGRGAYNSPLHF. CDR3 in DNA: TGTGCCAGCAGTTTCACAGGGAGGGGGGCTTATAATTCACCCCTCCACTTT.

The V call is TRBV2, the J call TRBJ2-1; possibly TRBD2 for D (6 bases). CDR3 size: 17 residues. V lost 6 bases, J lost 9 bases, and 27 bases lay in between. Germline assignment: CDR1 SNHLY and CDR2 FYNNEI. CDR3 residues: CASSQNHTSQLEAEQFF. The CDR3 coding sequence is TGTGCCAGCAGCCAAAACCACACTAGCCAACTTGAAGCTGAGCAGTTCTTC.

The chain recombines TRBV10-1 with TRBJ2-1; possible D gene TRBD2, 7 bases. Germline V gene sequence: CDR1 WNHNN, CDR2 SYGVQD (reference sequence). The CDR3 totals 16 residues. V gave up 0 bases and J gave up 6 bases, with 15 bases separating them. CDR3 protein: CASSESPGEGVNEQFF. The CDR3 DNA follows: TGCGCCAGCAGTGAGTCGCCAGGGGAGGGGGTCAATGAGCAGTTCTTC.

This chain joins TRBV4-3 and TRBJ2-3, with 12 bases identical to TRBD2. The CDR3 totals 17 residues. The J segment lost 2 bases and the V segment lost 4 bases, leaving 7 bases of the junction unmatched. The germline V gene has CDR1 LGHNA and CDR2 YSLEER. For the CDR3, the DNA is TGCGCCAGCAGCCTCACTAGCGGGGGGCCTTCCACAGATACGCAGTATTTT. Translating gives CASSLTSGGPSTDTQYF.

This chain's CDR3 is CASRTTGTQNTGELFF. CDR3 DNA sequence: TGTGCCAGCAGAACAACCGGGACTCAGAACACCGGGGAGCTGTTTTTT. The chain joins TRBV28 to TRBJ2-2, with a tentative D call TRBD2 (6 bases). The V gene lost 6 bases and the J gene lost 1 base, with 15 bases spanning the gap. This CDR3 comprises 16 residues. Germline CDR1 and CDR2: MDHEN and SYDVKM.

The V and J genes are TRBV25-1 and TRBJ2-5, with TRBD1 matching 7 bases. CDR3 size: 17 residues. J gave up 2 bases and V 6 bases, and 15 bases lay outside the gene matches. Germline V CDR1 and CDR2: MGHDK, SYGVNS. CDR3 amino acids: CASRSPPAGGTQETQYF. CDR3 sequence (DNA): TGTGCCAGCAGGTCCCCCCCGGCAGGGGGTACACAAGAGACCCAGTACTTC.

The chain has TRBV18 and TRBJ2-5; D remains ambiguous. The V and J ends lost 2 bases and 2 bases respectively, with 9 bases between them. There are 14 residues in the CDR3. The germline gives CDR1 KGHSH, CDR2 LQKENI. DNA of the CDR3: TGTGCCAGCTCACCATACTGGAGTCAAGAGACCCAGTACTTC. Translated: CASSPYWSQETQYF.

J is TRBJ1-1 and V is TRBV4-3; no firm D call. The V end lost 6 bases, the J end lost 0 bases, and 23 bases lay between the germline ends. This CDR3 spans 18 amino acids. CDR1 is LGHNA, CDR2 YSLEER, per germline. CDR3 coding DNA: TGCGCCAGCAGGCCCTGGGCTGTACGGGAGGGCCTGAACACTGAAGCTTTCTTT. This sequence encodes CASRPWAVREGLNTEAFF.

This sequence joins TRBV5-5 and TRBJ2-5, with TRBD2 matching 7 bases. The CDR3 runs 15 residues. Germline V gene data show CDR1 as SGHKS and CDR2 as YYEKEE (reference sequence). Unmatched junction bases numbered 5, after V lost 0 bases and J lost 3 bases. CDR3 DNA sequence: TGTGCCAGCAGCTTGGTGTCTCGGGAGGAAGAGACCCAGTACTTC. Amino acids: CASSLVSREEETQYF.

The V gene is TRBV7-9, the J gene TRBJ1-2; TRBD1 matches 8 bases. The length of the CDR3 is 15 residues. Germline trimming cut 0 bases from V and 4 bases from J; bases unmatched to any gene: 4. Germline values: CDR1 SEHNR, CDR2 FQNEAQ (reference sequence). The CDR3 here is CASSLAGQVIYGYTF. The CDR3 nucleotides are TGTGCCAGCAGCTTAGCGGGACAGGTTATCTATGGCTACACCTTC.

This chain joins TRBV11-2 and TRBJ2-7; the D gene is possibly TRBD2 (6 bases). CDR1 is SGHAT and CDR2 is FQNNGV in the germline V gene. Trimming removed 2 bases from V and 0 bases from J, with 23 bases in between. The CDR3 extends over 19 amino acids. CDR3 in amino acids: CASSLNSNQEGTSSYEQYF. The DNA for the CDR3 is TGTGCCAGCAGCTTAAATTCGAATCAGGAGGGCACCAGCTCCTACGAGCAGTACTTC.